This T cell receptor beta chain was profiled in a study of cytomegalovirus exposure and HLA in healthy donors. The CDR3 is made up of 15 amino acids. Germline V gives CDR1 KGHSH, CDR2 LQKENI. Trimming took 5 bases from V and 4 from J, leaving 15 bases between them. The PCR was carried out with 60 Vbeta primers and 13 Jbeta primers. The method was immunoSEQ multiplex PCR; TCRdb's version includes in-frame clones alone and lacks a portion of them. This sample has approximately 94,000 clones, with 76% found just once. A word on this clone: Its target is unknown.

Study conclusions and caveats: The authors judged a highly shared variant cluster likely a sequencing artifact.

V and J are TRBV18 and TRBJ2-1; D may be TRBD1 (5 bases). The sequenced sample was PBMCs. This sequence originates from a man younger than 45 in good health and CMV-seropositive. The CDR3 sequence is CASSVQGNSYNEQFF. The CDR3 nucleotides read TGTGCCAGCTCAGTCCAGGGAAATTCGTACAATGAGCAGTTCTTC.